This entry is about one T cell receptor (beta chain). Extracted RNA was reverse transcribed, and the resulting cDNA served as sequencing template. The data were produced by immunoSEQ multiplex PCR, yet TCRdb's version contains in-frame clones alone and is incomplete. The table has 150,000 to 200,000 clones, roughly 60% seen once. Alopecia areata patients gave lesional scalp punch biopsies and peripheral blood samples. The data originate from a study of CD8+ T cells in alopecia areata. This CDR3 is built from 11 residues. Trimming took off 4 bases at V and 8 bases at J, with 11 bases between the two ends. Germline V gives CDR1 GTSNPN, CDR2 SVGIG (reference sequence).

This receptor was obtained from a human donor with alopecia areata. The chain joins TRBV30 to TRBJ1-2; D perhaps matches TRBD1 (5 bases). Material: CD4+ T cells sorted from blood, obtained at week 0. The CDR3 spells CAWIGVEGYTF. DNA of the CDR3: TGTGCCTGGATAGGGGTGGAAGGCTACACCTTC.